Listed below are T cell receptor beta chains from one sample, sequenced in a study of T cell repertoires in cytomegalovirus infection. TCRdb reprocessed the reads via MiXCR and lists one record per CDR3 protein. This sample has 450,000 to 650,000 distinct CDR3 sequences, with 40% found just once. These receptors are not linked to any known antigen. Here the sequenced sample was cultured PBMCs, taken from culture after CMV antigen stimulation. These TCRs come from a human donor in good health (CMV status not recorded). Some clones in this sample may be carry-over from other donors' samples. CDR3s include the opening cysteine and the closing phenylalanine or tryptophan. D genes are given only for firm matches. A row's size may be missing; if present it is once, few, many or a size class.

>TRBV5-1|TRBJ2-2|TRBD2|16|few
CASSLAGLAGFGELFF
TGCGCCAGCAGCTTGGCCGGACTAGCGGGTTTTGGGGAGCTGTTTTTT
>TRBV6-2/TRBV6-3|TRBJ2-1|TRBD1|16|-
CASSPWDRGDYNEQFF
TGTGCCAGCAGTCCCTGGGACAGGGGAGACTACAATGAGCAGTTCTTC
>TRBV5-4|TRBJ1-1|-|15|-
CASSLRMGATAEAFF
TGTGCCAGCAGCCTACGTATGGGGGCAACGGCTGAAGCTTTCTTT
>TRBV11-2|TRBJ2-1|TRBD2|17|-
CASSSGTSGILNNEQFF
TGTGCCAGCAGCTCAGGGACTAGCGGGATTCTAAACAATGAGCAGTTCTTC
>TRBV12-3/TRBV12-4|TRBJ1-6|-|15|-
CASSFSSGSNSPLHF
TGTGCCAGCAGTTTCAGTTCCGGTTCTAATTCACCCCTCCACTTT
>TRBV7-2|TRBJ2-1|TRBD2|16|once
CASSTPSGRALLEQFF
TGTGCCAGCAGCACCCCTAGCGGGAGGGCCCTCCTTGAGCAGTTCTTC
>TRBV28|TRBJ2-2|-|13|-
CASSFGFTGELFF
TGTGCCAGCAGTTTTGGGTTTACCGGGGAGCTGTTTTTT
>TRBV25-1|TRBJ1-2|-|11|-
CASSDDLSYTF
TGTGCCAGCAGTGATGATTTGAGCTACACCTTC
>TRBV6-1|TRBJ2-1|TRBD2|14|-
CASYGLAGYNEQFF
TGTGCCAGTTACGGACTAGCGGGCTACAATGAGCAGTTCTTC
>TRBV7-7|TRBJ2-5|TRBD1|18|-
CASSPTDRGLPYQETQYF
TGTGCCAGCAGCCCGACGGACAGGGGGCTTCCGTACCAAGAGACCCAGTACTTC
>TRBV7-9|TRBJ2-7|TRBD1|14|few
CASSSDRGNYEQYF
TGTGCCAGCAGCTCGGACAGGGGAAACTACGAGCAGTACTTC
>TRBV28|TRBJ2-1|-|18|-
CASSLGRRAGRLWGEQFF
TGTGCCAGCAGTTTGGGGAGGAGAGCGGGTAGACTATGGGGTGAGCAGTTCTTC
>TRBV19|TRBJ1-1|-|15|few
CATRVRAGRNTEAFF
TGTGCCACCAGGGTGAGGGCAGGGAGGAACACTGAAGCTTTCTTT
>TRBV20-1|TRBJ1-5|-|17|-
CSARDAGGAGGNQPQHF
TGCAGTGCTAGAGATGCCGGGGGCGCCGGTGGCAATCAGCCCCAGCATTTT
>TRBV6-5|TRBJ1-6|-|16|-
CASSSTTRALNSPLHF
TGTGCCAGCAGTTCGACGACCAGGGCCTTGAATTCACCCCTCCACTTT
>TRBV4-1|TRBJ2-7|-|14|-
CASSQSGGGGEQYF
TGCGCCAGCAGCCAATCCGGGGGAGGTGGAGAGCAGTACTTC
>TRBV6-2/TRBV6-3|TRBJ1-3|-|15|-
CASSYGRVSGNTIYF
TGTGCCAGCAGTTACGGCCGGGTCTCTGGAAACACCATATATTTT
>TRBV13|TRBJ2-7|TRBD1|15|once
CASSTGTAQENEQYF
TGTGCCAGCAGCACCGGGACAGCCCAAGAGAACGAGCAGTACTTC
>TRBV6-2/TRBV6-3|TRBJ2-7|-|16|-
CASSYSSLGPPSEQYF
TGTGCCAGCAGTTACTCGAGTCTAGGGCCTCCAAGTGAGCAGTACTTC
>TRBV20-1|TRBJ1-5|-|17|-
CSARDLRRGAGNQPQHF
TGCAGTGCTAGAGATCTCCGGAGGGGCGCAGGGAATCAGCCCCAGCATTTT
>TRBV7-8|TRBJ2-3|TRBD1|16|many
CASSQRTGRSTDTQYF
TGTGCCAGCAGCCAAAGGACAGGGCGATCCACAGATACGCAGTATTTT
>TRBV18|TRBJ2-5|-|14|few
CASRFEQLIETQYF
TGTGCCAGCCGGTTTGAACAGCTTATAGAGACCCAGTACTTC
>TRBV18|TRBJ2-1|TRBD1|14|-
CASSSDRGRDEQFF
TGTGCCAGCTCCAGTGACAGGGGGCGGGATGAGCAGTTCTTC
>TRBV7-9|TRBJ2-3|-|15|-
CASSFAGTMTDTQYF
TGTGCCAGCAGCTTCGCCGGGACCATGACAGATACGCAGTATTTT
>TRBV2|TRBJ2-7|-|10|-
CASSAAEQYF
TGTGCCAGCAGTGCAGCGGAGCAGTACTTC
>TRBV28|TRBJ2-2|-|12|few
CASSLISGELFF
TGTGCCAGCAGTTTAATCTCCGGGGAGCTGTTTTTT
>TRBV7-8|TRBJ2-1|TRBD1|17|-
CASGPLSGTGIDNEQFF
TGTGCCAGCGGGCCCCTTTCGGGGACAGGTATCGACAATGAGCAGTTCTTC
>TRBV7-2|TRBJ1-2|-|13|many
CASSLGRAYGYTF
TGTGCCAGCAGCTTAGGCCGAGCCTATGGCTACACCTTC
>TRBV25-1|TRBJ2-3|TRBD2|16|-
CASSAAPGGGTDTQYF
TGTGCCAGCAGTGCCGCCCCCGGGGGGGGCACAGATACGCAGTATTTT
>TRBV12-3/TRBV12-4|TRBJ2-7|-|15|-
CASSFGLALPYEQYF
TGTGCCAGCAGTTTTGGGCTAGCCCTACCCTACGAGCAGTACTTC
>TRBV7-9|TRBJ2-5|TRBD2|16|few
CASSRSDSGGAKTQYF
TGTGCCAGCAGCCGATCCGACAGCGGGGGGGCAAAGACCCAGTACTTC
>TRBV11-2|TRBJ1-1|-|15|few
CASSPPGYLNTEAFF
TGTGCCAGCAGCCCCCCAGGGTATCTGAACACTGAAGCTTTCTTT
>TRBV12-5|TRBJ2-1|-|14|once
CASSAASSYNEQFF
TGTGCTAGTTCGGCGGCGAGCTCCTACAATGAGCAGTTCTTC
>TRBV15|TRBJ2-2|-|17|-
CATSRDRRTLNTGELFF
TGTGCCACCAGCAGAGACAGGAGAACCTTAAACACCGGGGAGCTGTTTTTT
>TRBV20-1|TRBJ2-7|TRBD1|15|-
CSARIPGQGSYEQYF
TGCAGTGCTCGCATACCGGGACAGGGGAGTTACGAGCAGTACTTC
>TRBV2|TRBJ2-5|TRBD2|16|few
CASSEGLAGPLGTQYF
TGTGCCAGCAGTGAAGGGCTAGCGGGGCCCCTTGGGACCCAGTACTTC
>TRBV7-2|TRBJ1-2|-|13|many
CASSLVTEYGYTF
TGTGCCAGCAGCTTAGTGACAGAGTATGGCTACACCTTC
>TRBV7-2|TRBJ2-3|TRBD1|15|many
CASSLAGQATDTQYF
TGTGCCAGCAGCTTAGCGGGACAGGCTACAGATACGCAGTATTTT
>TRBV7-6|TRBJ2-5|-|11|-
CASTLRGARYF
TGTGCCAGCACCCTAAGGGGAGCTCGATACTTC
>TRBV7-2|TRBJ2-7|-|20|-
CASSLVAAWGVTPNSYEQYF
TGTGCCAGCAGCTTAGTTGCGGCTTGGGGGGTTACGCCTAATTCCTACGAGCAGTACTTC
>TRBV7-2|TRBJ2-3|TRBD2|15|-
CASSYIAGGPDTQYF
TGTGCCAGCAGCTACATAGCGGGAGGGCCGGATACGCAGTATTTT
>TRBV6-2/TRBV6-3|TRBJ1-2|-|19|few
CASRLTPFFRIGRQDGYTF
TGTGCCAGCAGACTTACTCCTTTTTTCCGAATAGGAAGGCAAGATGGCTACACCTTC
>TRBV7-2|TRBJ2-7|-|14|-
CASSPPSSGRFQYF
TGTGCCAGCAGCCCCCCCTCGTCGGGGAGGTTCCAGTACTTC
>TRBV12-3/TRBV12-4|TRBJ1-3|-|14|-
CASSLKGSGNTIYF
TGTGCCAGCAGTTTAAAGGGTTCTGGAAACACCATATATTTT